Shown below are 21 T cell receptor beta chains from a single sample sequenced in a study of blood T cell repertoires in COVID-19. Only in-frame clones appear in the TCRdb table, and some are missing; sequencing was by immunoSEQ multiplex PCR. The data contain 250,000 or so clones, approximately 90% of them seen just once; the ten biggest clones take up over 4%. The sample consisted of PBMCs or T cells enriched from blood (not recorded which). All receptors derive from a woman in her 30s with acute COVID-19.

The rearrangement links TRBV12-3 or TRBV12-4 to TRBJ2-1; 10 bases map to TRBD2. Unmatched junction bases numbered 2, after V lost 3 bases and J lost 9 bases. The CDR3 runs to 13 residues. The CDR3 sequence: CASSFRTSGEQFF. The CDR3 DNA reads TGTGCCAGCAGTTTCCGGACTAGCGGTGAGCAGTTCTTC.

A few counts support this clone. The chain recombines TRBV7-2 with TRBJ2-5; 10 bases are a match to TRBD2. J was trimmed by 4 bases and V by 3 bases; bases with no gene match: 2. Germline-derived CDR1 and CDR2 are SGHTA and FQGNSA. This CDR3 has 14 amino acids. CDR3 DNA sequence: TGTGCCAGCAGCTTCATAGCGGGAGGAGAGACCCAGTACTTC. This codes for CASSFIAGGETQYF.

This sequence joins TRBV12-5 and TRBJ1-1; 9 bases fit TRBD1. CDR3 size: 14 residues. Germline loops: CDR1 LGHNT, CDR2 FRNRAP. V lost 5 bases and J lost 6; bases outside the gene matches: 7. The CDR3 sequence: CASGLQGADAEAFF. Here the CDR3 DNA reads TGTGCTAGTGGTCTACAGGGGGCGGACGCTGAAGCTTTCTTT.

The V gene is TRBV19, the J gene TRBJ2-7; 8 positions agree with TRBD1. V dropped 6 bases and J dropped 3; count of bases not matched to a gene: 7. CDR1 and CDR2 from the germline V gene are LNHDA and SQIVND (reference sequence). The CDR3 runs 14 residues. CDR3 protein: CASRETGGGYEQYF. The CDR3 DNA is TGTGCCAGTAGGGAAACAGGGGGTGGCTACGAGCAGTACTTC.

The chain carries TRBV28 and TRBJ1-5, with TRBD1 identical over 9 bases. The CDR3 runs 14 residues. Germline loops: CDR1 MDHEN, CDR2 SYDVKM. The J segment lost 6 bases and the V segment lost 7 bases, leaving 7 bases of the junction unmatched. The CDR3 DNA sequence: TGTGCCAGCAATATACAGGGGGCAAGTCAGCCCCAGCATTTT. It specifies CASNIQGASQPQHF.

The CDR3 sequence: CSTYRDQETQYF. The CDR3 DNA reads TGCAGCACCTACAGGGATCAAGAGACCCAGTACTTC. The gene calls are TRBV29-1 and TRBJ2-5; the D gene is possibly TRBD1 (6 bases). Germline V gene data show CDR1 as SQVTM and CDR2 as ANQGSEA. Trimming took off 8 bases at V and 2 bases at J, with 12 bases between the two ends. The CDR3 runs to 12 residues.

J is TRBJ1-5 and V is TRBV27; perhaps TRBD1 as D (5 bases). Per the germline V gene, CDR1 is MNHEY and CDR2 is SMNVEV (reference sequence). The CDR3 contains 13 residues. V lost 6 bases, J lost 5 bases, and 11 bases lay in between. This CDR3 is CASRGLRDQPQHF. CDR3 bases: TGTGCCAGCAGGGGGCTTCGGGATCAGCCCCAGCATTTT.

V gene TRBV6-1 combines with J gene TRBJ1-1; D not certain. This CDR3 region has 14 residues. Germline values: CDR1 MNHNS, CDR2 SASEGT. V lost 3 bases, J lost 0 bases, and 8 bases lay in between. The CDR3 DNA follows: TGTGCCAGCAGTGACCACGGGTTGAACACTGAAGCTTTCTTT. Translated: CASSDHGLNTEAFF.

This chain uses TRBV19 with TRBJ1-5; tentative D call: TRBD1 (6 bases). V was trimmed by 2 bases and J by 7 bases, leaving 9 bases between them. This CDR3 has 13 residues. Germline CDR1 LNHDA, CDR2 SQIVND (reference sequence). The CDR3 is CASSISGDQPQHF. The CDR3 DNA reads as TGTGCCAGTAGTATATCAGGGGACCAGCCCCAGCATTTT. The complete variable domain, with remaining parts taken from reference TRBV19 and TRBJ1-5, reads DGGITQSPKYLFRKEGQNVTLSCEQNLNHDAMYWYRQDPGQGLRLIYYSQIVNDFQKGDIAEGYSVSREKKESFPLTVTSAQKNPTAFYLCASSISGDQPQHFGDGTRLSIL.

V usage is TRBV27 and J usage is TRBJ2-7; 11 bases align to TRBD2. The germline CDR1 and CDR2 sequences are MNHEY and SMNVEV (reference sequence). Trimming cost V 5 bases and J 6 bases; bases outside gene matches: 9. The CDR3 loop spans 15 amino acids. CDR3 protein: CASSTWETSGIEQYF. The CDR3 DNA follows: TGTGCCAGCAGTACCTGGGAGACTAGCGGGATCGAGCAGTACTTC.

The J gene is TRBJ2-1, the V gene TRBV18; no definite D call. Germline loops: CDR1 KGHSH, CDR2 LQKENI. V lost 2 bases and J 5 bases, leaving 13 bases between the germline ends. The CDR3 is 15 amino acids. The CDR3 coding sequence is TGTGCCAGCTCACCAGAAAGCGCCGAAGACAATGAGCAGTTCTTC. Amino acid sequence: CASSPESAEDNEQFF.

The chain uses TRBV19 and TRBJ1-1; D might be TRBD1 (6 bases). The CDR3 is 16 residues long. CDR1 and CDR2 (germline): LNHDA, SQIVND (reference sequence). V was clipped by 8 bases and J by 1 base, with 20 bases between them. CDR3 sequence reads: CASRTAGGSKNTEAFF. The CDR3 DNA reads TGTGCCAGTCGGACGGCGGGGGGCAGCAAGAACACTGAAGCTTTCTTT.

This chain joins TRBV4-1 and TRBJ2-3, with no clear D. The CDR3 contains 14 residues. Germline V lookup: CDR1 MGHRA, CDR2 YSYEKL. The germline V and J ends were trimmed by 4 bases and 1 base, with 9 bases remaining between them. The CDR3 is CASSPAGGTDTQYF. In nucleotides, the CDR3 is TGCGCCAGCAGCCCCGCAGGTGGCACAGATACGCAGTATTTT.

V gene TRBV7-2 combines with J gene TRBJ2-4; D ambiguous. Trimming removed 3 bases from V and 3 bases from J, with 9 bases in between. Per germline, CDR1 SGHTA and CDR2 FQGNSA. This CDR3 comprises 14 residues. Written as DNA, the CDR3 is TGTGCCAGCAGCTTCGACTCTGGCAAAAACATTCAGTACTTC. It specifies CASSFDSGKNIQYF.

This clone was picked up one time. This chain joins TRBV5-1 and TRBJ1-2; perhaps TRBD1 as D (6 bases). The CDR3 is 19 residues long. Germline V CDR1 and CDR2: SGHRS, YFSETQ. Trimming cost V 0 bases and J 6 bases, with 27 bases left between them. CDR3 region: CASSLVPPAPGQPRHGYTF. In DNA form, the CDR3 reads TGCGCCAGCAGCTTGGTACCCCCCGCTCCCGGACAGCCCCGGCATGGCTACACCTTC.

The gene calls are TRBV4-3 and TRBJ2-2; no clear D gene. Per germline, CDR1 LGHNA and CDR2 YSLEER. Between the trimmed V and J ends, which lost 4 bases and 6 bases, there was a span of 6 bases. CDR3 length: 12 amino acids. The CDR3 sequence: CASSLSAGELFF. DNA for the CDR3: TGCGCCAGCAGCCTTTCTGCCGGGGAGCTGTTTTTT.

This rearrangement joins TRBV28 to TRBJ2-1; TRBD2 agrees at 11 bases. Germline-derived CDR1 and CDR2 are MDHEN and SYDVKM. CDR3 size: 13 residues. Trimming took 4 bases from V and 16 from J; bases not matched to a gene: 9. CDR3: CASSSAGSGRDFF. In DNA form, the CDR3 reads TGTGCCAGCAGTTCGGCCGGTAGCGGGAGGGACTTCTTC.

This chain uses TRBV10-1 with TRBJ2-3, with D tentatively TRBD1 (6 bases). Germline-derived CDR1 and CDR2 are WNHNN and SYGVQD (reference sequence). V dropped 2 bases and J dropped 2 bases, with 14 bases sitting between them. This CDR3 comprises 16 residues. CDR3 residues: CASSEVTGHFTDTQYF. The CDR3 nucleotides read TGCGCCAGCAGTGAGGTGACGGGACACTTCACAGATACGCAGTATTTT.

In its sample, this clone was seen a few times. The gene calls are TRBV10-1 and TRBJ2-1; 9 nucleotides agree with TRBD1. Per germline, CDR1 WNHNN and CDR2 SYGVQD (reference sequence). Trimming cost V 3 bases and J 7 bases; bases outside gene matches: 10. The CDR3 length is 16 residues. CDR3 coding DNA: TGCGCCAGCAGTGAAAGTAGGGGACAGGGTCGGAATGAGCAGTTCTTC. It encodes CASSESRGQGRNEQFF.

The genes are TRBV29-1 and TRBJ1-1; D not resolved. From germline, CDR1 is SQVTM and CDR2 ANQGSEA. This CDR3 is 13 amino acids long. Trimming took off 4 bases at V and 0 bases at J, with 9 bases between the two ends. The CDR3 DNA sequence: TGCAGCGTTGTAGAATACTTGAACACTGAAGCTTTCTTT. Translation gives CSVVEYLNTEAFF.

The gene calls are TRBV11-1 and TRBJ2-7, with D possibly being TRBD1 (6 bases). CDR3 length: 14 residues. Germline assignment: CDR1 SGHAT and CDR2 FQDESV (reference sequence). V dropped 5 bases and J dropped 7 bases, with 18 bases sitting between them. CDR3 protein: CASSPGHTLEEQYF. In nucleotides, the CDR3 is TGTGCCAGCAGCCCGGGACACACCCTGGAGGAGCAGTACTTC. Together with reference TRBV11-1 and TRBJ2-7, the CDR3 gives the full variable domain: EAEVAQSPRYKITEKSQAVAFWCDPISGHATLYWYRQILGQGPELLVQFQDESVVDDSQLPKDRFSAERLKGVDSTLKIQPAELGDSAMYLCASSPGHTLEEQYFGPGTRLTVT.